Below are 28 T cell receptor beta chains sequenced from a single sample in a study of blood T cell repertoires in COVID-19. The table came from immunoSEQ multiplex PCR; TCRdb's copy has only in-frame clones and leaves some out. The table records tens of thousands of clones, about 82% of them present only once. Source material: peripheral blood. Receptor source: a woman aged 80 or over with acute or convalescent COVID-19.

This clone was found a few times. The genes are TRBV10-3 and TRBJ1-4, with 10 bases that match TRBD1. This CDR3 is built from 15 residues. V lost 3 bases, J lost 8 bases, and 6 bases stayed unmatched. Germline CDR1 is ENHRY and CDR2 is SYGVKD. CDR3 bases: TGTGCCATCAGTGATTCCCGGACAGGGGGGGAAAAACTGTTTTTT. It specifies CAISDSRTGGEKLFF.

The V call is TRBV4-2, the J call TRBJ2-5, with TRBD2 identical over 9 bases. After removal of 4 bases from V and 4 bases from J, the junction contained 7 bases not matched to a gene. Germline V gene sequence: CDR1 LGHNA, CDR2 YNFKEQ. The CDR3 extends over 15 amino acids. The CDR3 reads CASSRGAGGGETQYF. CDR3 nucleotides: TGTGCCAGCAGCCGGGGAGCGGGGGGTGGAGAGACCCAGTACTTC.

This clone was picked up a small number of times. The gene calls are TRBV7-2 and TRBJ2-5; 9 bases align to TRBD1. The CDR3 has 15 residues. In germline, CDR1 is SGHTA, CDR2 FQGNSA. The J segment lost 3 bases and the V segment lost 5 bases, leaving 7 bases of the junction unmatched. DNA for the CDR3: TGTGCCAGCAGCCAACAGGGGGCCAGGGAAGAGACCCAGTACTTC. Translation gives CASSQQGAREETQYF.

The V and J genes are TRBV11-3 and TRBJ1-1; 7 positions match TRBD1. Germline-derived CDR1 and CDR2 are SGHNT and YENEEA. The CDR3 has 14 residues. The V and J ends lost 5 bases and 0 bases, in that order; junction bases with no gene match: 3. DNA for the CDR3: TGTGCCAGCAGCCTACAGGGGATGAACACTGAAGCTTTCTTT. This encodes CASSLQGMNTEAFF.

Note on this clone: Other DNA sequences in the sample encode the same CDR3. The chain combines TRBV11-2 with TRBJ1-3; no clear D gene. The CDR3 runs 15 residues. Germline V gene sequence: CDR1 SGHAT, CDR2 FQNNGV. Trimming left V 5 bases short and J 4 bases short, with 15 bases between. CDR3 residues: CASSLSPGGGNTIYF. The DNA for the CDR3 is TGTGCCAGCAGCCTCTCGCCAGGCGGGGGAAACACCATATATTTT.

CDR3 DNA sequence: TGTGCCAGCAGTGACGGGGGAGGGCATCAGCCCCAGCATTTT. Its translation is CASSDGGGHQPQHF. The chain couples TRBV2 to TRBJ1-5; weak D call: TRBD1 (5 bases). Germline CDR1 reads SNHLY; CDR2 reads FYNNEI. The CDR3 runs 14 residues. V dropped 3 bases and J dropped 5 bases, with 11 bases sitting between them.

The chain combines TRBV24-1 with TRBJ1-1, with 10 bases aligning to TRBD1. The length of the CDR3 is 13 residues. Germline V CDR1 and CDR2: KGHDR, SFDVKD. The V gene end was trimmed by 5 bases and the J gene end by 7 bases; junction bases not matched to a gene: 3. The CDR3 spells CATSGGTGVEAFF. Here the CDR3 DNA reads TGTGCCACCAGTGGTGGGACAGGGGTTGAAGCTTTCTTT.

The chain joins TRBV9 to TRBJ1-5; no clear D. There are 15 residues in the CDR3. CDR1 and CDR2 from the germline V gene are SGDLS and YYNGEE. Trimming took 1 base from V and 0 from J, leaving 8 bases between them. The DNA of the CDR3 is TGTGCCAGCAGCGTAAATCCTTATAGCAATCAGCCCCAGCATTTT. The encoded protein is CASSVNPYSNQPQHF.

The chain links TRBV7-8 to TRBJ1-2, with TRBD1 matching 8 bases. Germline V CDR1 and CDR2: SGHVS, FQNEAQ. The V and J ends lost 0 bases and 4 bases, in that order; junction bases with no gene match: 4. The CDR3 is made up of 15 amino acids. CDR3 amino acids: CASSLADRAGYGYTF. The CDR3 nucleotides are TGTGCCAGCAGCTTAGCGGACAGGGCGGGCTATGGCTACACCTTC.

The CDR3 spells CAISESASGGLEGDTQYF. In nucleotides, the CDR3 is TGTGCCATCAGTGAGTCGGCTAGCGGGGGCCTTGAAGGGGATACGCAGTATTTT. The chain couples TRBV10-3 to TRBJ2-3, with TRBD2 matching over 10 bases. The germline V gene has CDR1 ENHRY and CDR2 SYGVKD. V was pared by 0 bases and J by 6 bases, with 12 bases of the junction left unmatched. This CDR3 comprises 18 residues.

V is TRBV28 and J is TRBJ2-5; no clear D. V lost 6 bases to trimming and J lost 7 bases, with 15 bases between them. Per germline, CDR1 MDHEN and CDR2 SYDVKM. The CDR3 runs 13 residues. The CDR3 DNA follows: TGTGCCAGCAGGGTTAACGGTAGAGGGACCCAGTACTTC. Its translation is CASRVNGRGTQYF. The whole variable domain, filled in from reference TRBV28 and TRBJ2-5, reads DVKVTQSSRYLVKRTGEKVFLECVQDMDHENMFWYRQDPGLGLRLIYFSYDVKMKEKGDIPEGYSVSREKKERFSLILESASTNQTSMYLCASRVNGRGTQYFGPGTRLLVL.

The V gene is TRBV6-5, the J gene TRBJ1-1, with D perhaps matching TRBD1 (5 bases). The V end was cut by 0 bases, the J end by 5 bases, with 10 bases between. The CDR3 contains 14 residues. The germline CDR1 and CDR2 sequences are MNHEY and SVGAGI. The CDR3 DNA reads as TGTGCCAGCAGTTACTCCGGGGGATTAACTGAAGCTTTCTTT. Its translation is CASSYSGGLTEAFF.

The CDR3 coding sequence is TGTGCCAGCAGCCTAGGAGGCTCGTACATTCAGTACTTC. Amino acid sequence: CASSLGGSYIQYF. The genes are TRBV6-5 and TRBJ2-4; the D gene is possibly TRBD2 (5 bases). CDR3 size: 13 residues. CDR1 and CDR2 (germline): MNHEY, SVGAGI. V dropped 6 bases and J dropped 8 bases, with 14 bases sitting between them.

This clone showed up just a few times. The genes are TRBV9 and TRBJ2-7; 7 bases are shared with TRBD1. This CDR3 spans 14 amino acids. The germline V gene encodes CDR1 SGDLS and CDR2 YYNGEE. V was clipped by 4 bases and J by 5 bases; unmatched bases: 9. CDR3 in amino acids: CASSQLQGQHEQYF. In DNA form, the CDR3 reads TGTGCCAGCAGCCAATTACAGGGGCAGCACGAGCAGTACTTC.

This clone was observed a handful of times. The chain recombines TRBV5-4 with TRBJ2-1, with 13 bases fitting TRBD2. The V segment lost 0 bases and the J segment 8 bases; nucleotides outside the gene matches: 2. CDR1 SGHNT and CDR2 YYREEE come from the germline V gene (reference sequence). This CDR3 region has 15 residues. The CDR3 spells CASSLELAGGHEQFF. The CDR3 DNA follows: TGTGCCAGCAGCTTGGAACTAGCGGGGGGGCATGAGCAGTTCTTC.

The chain is built from TRBV19 and TRBJ2-5; 15 nucleotides align to TRBD2. With 4 bases clipped from V and 7 bases from J, the junction kept 1 base outside the gene matches. CDR3 length equals 14 residues. The germline CDR1 and CDR2 sequences are LNHDA and SQIVND (reference sequence). CDR3 loop: CASSTGLAGGTQYF. CDR3 sequence (DNA): TGTGCCAGTAGTACGGGACTAGCGGGGGGGACCCAGTACTTC.

The chain recombines TRBV7-9 with TRBJ1-4; D possibly corresponds to TRBD1 (6 bases). Germline V gene data show CDR1 as SEHNR and CDR2 as FQNEAQ (reference sequence). This CDR3 region has 17 residues. V lost 0 bases, J lost 8 bases, and 19 bases lay in between. Here the CDR3 reads CASSLAPPGPRGEKLFF. The DNA of the CDR3 is TGTGCCAGCAGCTTAGCCCCTCCGGGGCCGAGGGGGGAAAAACTGTTTTTT.

V gene TRBV2 combines with J gene TRBJ2-7; maybe TRBD2 (6 bases). CDR1 is SNHLY and CDR2 is FYNNEI in the germline V gene. The CDR3 consists of 13 residues. V lost 8 bases and J lost 4, with 15 bases in between. Here the CDR3 reads CASGGQALYEQYF. CDR3 in DNA: TGTGCCAGCGGAGGGCAGGCCTTATACGAGCAGTACTTC.

This sequence joins TRBV21-1 and TRBJ2-2; TRBD2, the table's D call, was not compared with the DNA. TRBV21-1 represents a pseudogene. The CDR3 has 21 residues. CDR3 bases: TGTGCCAGCAGCCCTCCCGGAGGGGCTAGCGGGTTTCCCTCAAACCCCGGGGAGCTGTTTTTT. Its protein product is CASSPPGGASGFPSNPGELFF.

The chain uses TRBV19 and TRBJ1-2; 9 nucleotides agree with TRBD1. The CDR3 sequence is 15 residues long. V shed 6 bases, J shed 2 bases, and the junction held 7 bases outside the gene matches. CDR1 and CDR2 (germline): LNHDA, SQIVND (reference sequence). The CDR3 DNA sequence: TGTGCCAGTAGATGGGGGACAGGGACCAACTATGGCTACACCTTC. Translated: CASRWGTGTNYGYTF.

V gene TRBV14 combines with J gene TRBJ1-2; TRBD1 might be the D (6 bases). CDR3 length equals 15 residues. Trimming cost V 2 bases and J 5 bases, with 15 bases left between them. Germline V gene data show CDR1 as SGHDN and CDR2 as FVKESK. The CDR3 bases are TGTGCCAGCAGCCAATCGACAGGAATTTCGTATGGCTACACCTTC. Protein product: CASSQSTGISYGYTF. The full variable domain, completed using reference TRBV14 and TRBJ1-2, is EAGVTQFPSHSVIEKGQTVTLRCDPISGHDNLYWYRRVMGKEIKFLLHFVKESKQDESGMPNNRFLAERTGGTYSTLKVQPAELEDSGVYFCASSQSTGISYGYTFGSGTRLTVV.

The V gene is TRBV11-2, the J gene TRBJ1-2; 9 bases fit TRBD1. This CDR3 is built from 15 residues. With 5 bases clipped from V and 2 bases from J, the junction kept 6 bases outside the gene matches. The germline CDR1 and CDR2 sequences are SGHAT and FQNNGV. The chain's CDR3 is CASSPLGTGNYGYTF. CDR3 in DNA: TGTGCCAGCAGCCCCCTCGGGACAGGGAACTATGGCTACACCTTC.

This clone was detected a few times. The gene calls are TRBV4-1 and TRBJ1-2, with no clear D. The length of the CDR3 is 15 residues. Trimming removed 0 bases from V and 7 bases from J, with 15 bases in between. The germline V gene encodes CDR1 MGHRA and CDR2 YSYEKL. Written as DNA, the CDR3 is TGCGCCAGCAGCCAAGAGGGCAGGTCTTTAATTGGCTACACCTTC. Its protein product is CASSQEGRSLIGYTF.

V gene TRBV19 combines with J gene TRBJ1-3; 7 bases are shared with TRBD1. With 5 bases clipped from V and 0 bases from J, the junction kept 4 bases outside the gene matches. The CDR3 runs 15 residues. In germline, CDR1 is LNHDA, CDR2 SQIVND (reference sequence). For the CDR3, the DNA is TGTGCCAGTAGTCTAGGACAGGACTCTGGAAACACCATATATTTT. Protein: CASSLGQDSGNTIYF.

The J gene is TRBJ1-2, the V gene TRBV18, with D perhaps TRBD1 (5 bases). CDR3 length: 13 amino acids. V lost 2 bases to trimming and J lost 8 bases, with 12 bases between them. The germline gives CDR1 KGHSH, CDR2 LQKENI. CDR3 sequence: CASSPEGARGYTF. The CDR3 DNA follows: TGTGCCAGCTCACCAGAAGGGGCTCGGGGCTACACCTTC. The full variable domain, completed using reference TRBV18 and TRBJ1-2, is NAGVMQNPRHLVRRRGQEARLRCSPMKGHSHVYWYRQLPEEGLKFMVYLQKENIIDESGMPKERFSAEFPKEGPSILRIQQVVRGDSAAYFCASSPEGARGYTFGSGTRLTVV.

This chain uses TRBV9 with TRBJ2-3, with 9 bases matching TRBD1. Germline-derived CDR1 and CDR2 are SGDLS and YYNGEE. This CDR3 spans 15 amino acids. V dropped 2 bases and J dropped 2; count of bases not matched to a gene: 3. DNA for the CDR3: TGTGCCAGCAGCGTCCGGGACAGGGCCACAGATACGCAGTATTTT. It is translated as CASSVRDRATDTQYF.

The V call is TRBV7-8, the J call TRBJ2-3; tentatively, D is TRBD2 (6 bases). V lost 3 bases to trimming and J lost 3 bases, with 13 bases between them. Germline CDR1 and CDR2: SGHVS and FQNEAQ. The CDR3 covers 15 residues. The CDR3 protein is CASSFGRGNTDTQYF. The DNA of the CDR3 is TGTGCCAGCAGCTTTGGGCGGGGCAATACAGATACGCAGTATTTT. Using reference TRBV7-8 and TRBJ2-3 for the parts outside the CDR3, the full variable domain is GAGVSQSPRYKVAKRGQDVALRCDPISGHVSLFWYQQALGQGPEFLTYFQNEAQLDKSGLPSDRFFAERPEGSVSTLKIQRTQQEDSAVYLCASSFGRGNTDTQYFGPGTRLTVL.

The gene calls are TRBV27 and TRBJ1-2; no definite D call. V gave up 2 bases and J gave up 3 bases, with 4 bases separating them. CDR1 MNHEY and CDR2 SMNVEV come from the germline V gene (reference sequence). The CDR3 totals 12 residues. Here the CDR3 DNA reads TGTGCCAGCAGTTTAACGGACTATGGCTACACCTTC. This codes for CASSLTDYGYTF.